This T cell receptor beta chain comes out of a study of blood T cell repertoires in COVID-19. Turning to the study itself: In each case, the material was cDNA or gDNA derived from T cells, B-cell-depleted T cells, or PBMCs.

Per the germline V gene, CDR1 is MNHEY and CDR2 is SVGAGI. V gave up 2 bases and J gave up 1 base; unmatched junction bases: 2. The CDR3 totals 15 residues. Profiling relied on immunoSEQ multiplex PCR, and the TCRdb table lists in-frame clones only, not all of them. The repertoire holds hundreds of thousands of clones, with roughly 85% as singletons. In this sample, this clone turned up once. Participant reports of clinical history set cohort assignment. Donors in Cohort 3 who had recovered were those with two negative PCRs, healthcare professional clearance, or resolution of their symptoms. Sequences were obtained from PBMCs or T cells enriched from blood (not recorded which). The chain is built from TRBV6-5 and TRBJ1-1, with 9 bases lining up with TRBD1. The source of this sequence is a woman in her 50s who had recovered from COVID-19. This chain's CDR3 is CASSYLDRGNTEAFF. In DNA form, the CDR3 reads TGTGCCAGCAGTTACCTGGACAGGGGGAACACTGAAGCTTTCTTT.